A single sample is the source of the 8 T cell receptor beta chains below, sequenced in a study of cytotoxic CD8 clonotypes in ibrutinib-treated CLL. Profiling relied on immunoSEQ multiplex PCR, and the TCRdb table lists in-frame clones only, not all of them. The table includes roughly 150,000 clones, under 90% detected once. The source material was PBMCs, sampled after 24 months of ibrutinib treatment. The receptors here all came from a human donor with chronic lymphocytic leukemia.

The count of this clone is one. The gene calls are TRBV6-4 and TRBJ2-2; D gene ambiguous. V was cut by 0 bases and J by 7 bases, with 9 bases left in between. The CDR3 sequence is 14 residues long. The germline gives CDR1 MRHNA, CDR2 SNTAGT. The CDR3 here is CASSDSQKGGELFF. CDR3 sequence (DNA): TGTGCCAGCAGTGACTCGCAAAAGGGCGGGGAGCTGTTTTTT.

V is TRBV7-3 and J is TRBJ2-3, with D possibly being TRBD2 (6 bases). Trimming removed 4 bases from V and 3 bases from J, with 11 bases in between. This CDR3 is built from 14 residues. CDR1 and CDR2 (germline): SGHTA, FQGTGA. This CDR3 is CASSYGSRTDTQYF. CDR3 bases: TGTGCCAGCAGCTACGGGAGTAGGACAGATACGCAGTATTTT.

The V gene is TRBV5-1, the J gene TRBJ2-3; D not resolved. CDR1 and CDR2 (germline): SGHRS, YFSETQ. Trimming removed 0 bases from V and 0 bases from J, with 8 bases in between. The CDR3 extends over 15 amino acids. CDR3 residues: CASSLVRPSTDTQYF. CDR3 DNA: TGCGCCAGCAGCTTGGTCAGGCCTAGCACAGATACGCAGTATTTT.

The chain has TRBV6-4 and TRBJ2-7; TRBD2 is a possible D gene (6 bases). This CDR3 has 14 amino acids. CDR1 and CDR2 from the germline V gene are MRHNA and SNTAGT. V gave up 2 bases and J gave up 3 bases, with 11 bases separating them. This CDR3 reads CASSDPGDFYEQYF. The CDR3 region has the DNA TGTGCCAGCAGTGACCCCGGGGACTTCTACGAGCAGTACTTC.

V gene TRBV13 combines with J gene TRBJ2-6, with D perhaps being TRBD1 or TRBD2 (7 bases each). The CDR3 runs 18 residues. Germline V gives CDR1 PRHDT, CDR2 FYEKMQ (reference sequence). V was clipped by 0 bases and J by 3 bases, with 15 bases between them. The CDR3: CASSLGGEGADGANVLTF. The CDR3 DNA sequence: TGTGCCAGCAGCTTAGGCGGGGAGGGGGCGGATGGGGCCAACGTCCTGACTTTC.

The rearrangement uses TRBV27 and TRBJ2-6; D is undetermined. CDR3 length: 14 amino acids. Trimming removed 8 bases from V and 0 bases from J, with 8 bases in between. The germline V gene has CDR1 MNHEY and CDR2 SMNVEV (reference sequence). The CDR3 sequence is CASGSGSGANVLTF. CDR3 DNA: TGTGCCAGCGGGTCAGGCTCTGGGGCCAACGTCCTGACTTTC.

The rearrangement uses TRBV28 and TRBJ1-2, with 8 bases identical to TRBD1. This CDR3 contains 14 residues. Per germline, CDR1 MDHEN and CDR2 SYDVKM. Losses at the gene ends were 6 bases for V and 2 bases for J; bases not matched to a gene: 5. The CDR3 loop is CASSTGTGNYGYTF. The CDR3 nucleotides read TGTGCCAGCAGCACCGGGACAGGAAACTATGGCTACACCTTC.

V gene TRBV7-9 combines with J gene TRBJ1-4, with TRBD1 matching 8 bases. The CDR3 covers 16 residues. Looked up from germline, CDR1 is SEHNR and CDR2 is FQNEAQ (reference sequence). Unmatched junction bases numbered 9, after V lost 6 bases and J lost 3 bases. The CDR3 DNA reads as TGTGCCAGCAGTCGGAGACAGGGGCGGCCTAATGAAAAACTGTTTTTT. Amino acids: CASSRRQGRPNEKLFF.